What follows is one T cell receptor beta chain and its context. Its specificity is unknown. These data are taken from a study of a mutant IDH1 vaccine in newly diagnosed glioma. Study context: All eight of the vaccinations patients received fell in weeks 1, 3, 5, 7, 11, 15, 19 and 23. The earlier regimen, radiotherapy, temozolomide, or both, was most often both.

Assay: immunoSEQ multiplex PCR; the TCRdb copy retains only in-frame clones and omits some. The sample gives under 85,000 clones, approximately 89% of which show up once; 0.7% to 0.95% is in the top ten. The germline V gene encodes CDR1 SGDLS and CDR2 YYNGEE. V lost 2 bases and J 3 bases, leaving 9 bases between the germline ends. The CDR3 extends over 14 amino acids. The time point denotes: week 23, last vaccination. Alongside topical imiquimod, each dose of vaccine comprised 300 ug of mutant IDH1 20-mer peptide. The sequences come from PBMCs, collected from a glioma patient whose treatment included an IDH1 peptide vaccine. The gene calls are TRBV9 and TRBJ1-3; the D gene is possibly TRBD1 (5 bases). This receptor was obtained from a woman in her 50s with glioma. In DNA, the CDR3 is TGTGCCAGCAGCGTGGAAGGGGTTGGAAACACCATATATTTT. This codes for CASSVEGVGNTIYF.